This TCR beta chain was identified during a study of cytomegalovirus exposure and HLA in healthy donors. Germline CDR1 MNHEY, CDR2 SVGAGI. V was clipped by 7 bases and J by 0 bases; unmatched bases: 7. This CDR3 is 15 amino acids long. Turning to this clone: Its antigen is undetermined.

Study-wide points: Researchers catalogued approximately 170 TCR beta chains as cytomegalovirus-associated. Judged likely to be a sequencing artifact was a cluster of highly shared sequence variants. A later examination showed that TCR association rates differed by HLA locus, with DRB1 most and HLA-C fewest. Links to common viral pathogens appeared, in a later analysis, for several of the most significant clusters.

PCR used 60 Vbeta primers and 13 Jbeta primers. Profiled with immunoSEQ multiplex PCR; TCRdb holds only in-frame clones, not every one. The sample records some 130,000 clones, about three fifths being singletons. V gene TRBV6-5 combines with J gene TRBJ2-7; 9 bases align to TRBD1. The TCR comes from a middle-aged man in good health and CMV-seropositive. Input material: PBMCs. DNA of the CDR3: TGTGCCAGCAAGACAGGGGGGGACCCCTCCTACGAGCAGTACTTC. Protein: CASKTGGDPSYEQYF.